This T cell receptor (beta chain) was found in a study of blood T cell repertoires in COVID-19. Looking at the study overall: Material from acute and convalescent COVID-19 was sourced from the United States, Italy and Spain. From T cells, B-cell-depleted T cells, or PBMCs came the material, which was cDNA or gDNA.

Within the sample, this clone is medium-sized (0.01 to 0.1%). Other DNA sequences in this specimen translate into the identical CDR3. Trimming took off 5 bases at V and 2 bases at J, with 5 bases between the two ends. Germline CDR1 reads MNHEY; CDR2 reads SMNVEV (reference sequence). The length of the CDR3 is 12 residues. Clones were sequenced by immunoSEQ multiplex PCR, and TCRdb holds only the in-frame ones, with some missing. The table has 90,000 to 150,000 clones, around 80% seen once. The rearrangement joins TRBV27 to TRBJ2-3; D gene uncertain. The origin of this receptor is a woman at least 80 years old with acute or convalescent COVID-19. Sequences were obtained from peripheral blood. CDR3 bases: TGTGCCAGCAGTCCTTCCACAGATACGCAGTATTTT. Translating gives CASSPSTDTQYF.